The entry below gives a single T cell receptor (beta chain) sequence along with its context. The antigen remains unidentified. Primers included in the PCR were 60 Vbeta and 13 Jbeta primers. Sequencing was performed with immunoSEQ multiplex PCR; in TCRdb, only in-frame clones are kept and a portion is missing. The sample carries tens of thousands of clones, 75% recorded once. This entry belongs to a study of cytomegalovirus exposure and HLA in healthy donors. Looking at the study overall: Earlier results showed approximately 120 million unique TCR beta sequences derived from about 179 million T cells. Study findings and constraints: From TCR beta sequences, most subjects' HLA-A and HLA-B alleles were reportedly predicted accurately. In a later analysis, HLA-associated TCR beta chains were more clonally expanded than equally common others.

Sequenced material: PBMCs. The source of this sequence is a man in his sixties in good health and CMV-seropositive.

As DNA, the CDR3 is TGTGCCAGCAGCTTAGAAAGCTCGACAGTTGGTCAGCCCCAGCATTTT. Translated, it gives CASSLESSTVGQPQHF. The chain joins TRBV7-8 to TRBJ1-5, with a possible D match to TRBD1 (5 bases). Trimming shortened V by 1 base and J by 6 bases, and 16 bases separated the two germline ends. This CDR3 spans 16 amino acids. The germline gives CDR1 SGHVS, CDR2 FQNEAQ.